This is a list of T cell receptor beta chains from one sample in a study of beta chain features in type 1 diabetes. Here immunoSEQ multiplex PCR was the method, and the copy in TCRdb shows in-frame clones only, minus some. The profile shows 120,000 to 150,000 clones, 10% to 15% of them singletons. Sequenced input: central memory CD4+ T cells from blood. The receptors shown here come from a man between 18 and 35 years old with type 1 diabetes. The CDR3 runs from the conserved cysteine through the conserved F or W. Each record gives: J gene, D gene, V gene, clone size, CDR3 protein, CDR3 DNA. The D gene is left open where the match is weak. Size is omitted from some rows. Given values are once, few, many or a class for expanded clones.

J: TRBJ2-3; D: NA; V: TRBV28; size: NA; CDR3: CASSLTGYTDTQYF; DNA: TGTGCCAGCAGTTTAACCGGGTACACAGATACGCAGTATTTT
J: TRBJ1-1; D: NA; V: TRBV28; size: NA; CDR3: CASAVEVGTEAFF; DNA: TGTGCCAGCGCCGTAGAGGTCGGCACTGAAGCTTTCTTT
J: TRBJ1-4; D: NA; V: TRBV29-1; size: few; CDR3: CSVEEATNEKLFF; DNA: TGCAGCGTTGAGGAGGCAACTAATGAAAAACTGTTTTTT
J: TRBJ2-4; D: NA; V: TRBV6-1; size: many; CDR3: CASSLDRRNIQYF; DNA: TGTGCCAGCAGTTTAGACAGAAGGAACATTCAGTACTTC
J: TRBJ2-1; D: NA; V: TRBV6-5; size: NA; CDR3: CASSYKGNEQFF; DNA: TGTGCCAGCAGTTACAAGGGCAATGAGCAGTTCTTC
J: TRBJ2-1; D: NA; V: TRBV1; size: NA; CDR3: CREAGPDNEQFF; DNA: TGCAGAGAAGCGGGGCCTGACAATGAGCAGTTCTTC
J: TRBJ1-1; D: NA; V: TRBV7-9; size: NA; CDR3: CASSLTEVRKGAFF; DNA: TGTGCCAGCAGCTTGACAGAGGTCCGAAAGGGGGCTTTCTTT
J: TRBJ1-5; D: TRBD1; V: TRBV30; size: NA; CDR3: CAWTGQGGEPQHF; DNA: TGTGCCTGGACAGGACAGGGAGGCGAGCCCCAGCATTTT
J: TRBJ2-2; D: NA; V: TRBV2; size: NA; CDR3: CASSGDTGELFF; DNA: TGTGCCAGCAGCGGGGACACCGGGGAGCTGTTTTTT
J: TRBJ1-2; D: NA; V: TRBV20-1; size: NA; CDR3: CSARDNEAYTF; DNA: TGCAGTGCTAGAGATAACGAGGCCTACACCTTC
J: TRBJ1-1; D: TRBD1; V: TRBV28; size: few; CDR3: CASWTGGSNTEAFF; DNA: TGTGCCAGCTGGACAGGGGGCTCCAACACTGAAGCTTTCTTT
J: TRBJ1-1; D: NA; V: TRBV7-9; size: few; CDR3: CASSMGPTNTEAFF; DNA: TGTGCCAGCAGCATGGGACCGACGAACACTGAAGCTTTCTTT
J: TRBJ2-2; D: NA; V: TRBV5-6; size: NA; CDR3: CASSPRAVAGELFF; DNA: TGTGCCAGCAGCCCGAGAGCCGTAGCCGGGGAGCTGTTTTTT
J: TRBJ1-5; D: NA; V: TRBV6-5; size: few; CDR3: CASSPGAGSNQPQHF; DNA: TGTGCCAGCAGCCCCGGGGCAGGAAGCAATCAGCCCCAGCATTTT
J: TRBJ2-1; D: TRBD2; V: TRBV7-3; size: NA; CDR3: CASSSGGYNEQFF; DNA: TGTGCCAGCAGCTCGGGAGGCTACAATGAGCAGTTCTTC
J: TRBJ2-2; D: NA; V: TRBV4-2; size: few; CDR3: CASSQEEGAYTGELFF; DNA: TGTGCCAGCAGCCAAGAGGAGGGGGCCTACACCGGGGAGCTGTTTTTT
J: TRBJ1-1; D: NA; V: TRBV6-5; size: few; CDR3: CASSLLLNTEAFF; DNA: TGTGCCAGCAGTCTACTGCTGAACACTGAAGCTTTCTTT
J: TRBJ1-6; D: NA; V: TRBV28; size: NA; CDR3: CASSLPAAGGSPLHF; DNA: TGTGCCAGCAGCTTACCCGCGGCGGGGGGATCACCCCTCCACTTT
J: TRBJ2-7; D: TRBD1; V: TRBV7-9; size: NA; CDR3: CASSTEGTGREQYF; DNA: TGTGCCAGCAGCACCGAGGGGACAGGGCGGGAGCAGTACTTC
J: TRBJ1-4; D: TRBD1; V: TRBV29-1; size: NA; CDR3: CSVGGTGGNEKLFF; DNA: TGCAGCGTTGGAGGGACAGGGGGTAATGAAAAACTGTTTTTT
J: TRBJ1-1; D: NA; V: TRBV7-6; size: few; CDR3: CASSVGAGITEAFF; DNA: TGTGCCAGCAGCGTGGGGGCAGGGATCACTGAAGCTTTCTTT
J: TRBJ1-2; D: TRBD1; V: TRBV7-9; size: many; CDR3: CASSLTDRGYGYTF; DNA: TGTGCCAGCAGCTTAACCGACAGGGGGTATGGCTACACCTTC
J: TRBJ2-3; D: TRBD2; V: TRBV18; size: few; CDR3: CASSPLGSGVADTQYF; DNA: TGTGCCAGCTCACCACTGGGTAGCGGGGTCGCAGATACGCAGTATTTT
J: TRBJ1-4; D: NA; V: TRBV7-6; size: NA; CDR3: CASSVINPPTNEKLFF; DNA: TGTGCCAGCAGCGTAATCAACCCTCCAACTAATGAAAAACTGTTTTTT
J: TRBJ2-1; D: TRBD2; V: TRBV4-2; size: NA; CDR3: CASSQDAGGGYNEQFF; DNA: TGTGCCAGCAGCCAAGATGCCGGGGGGGGGTACAATGAGCAGTTCTTC
J: TRBJ2-5; D: NA; V: TRBV4-1; size: few; CDR3: CASRQREGFQETQYF; DNA: TGCGCCAGCAGACAACGAGAGGGGTTCCAAGAGACCCAGTACTTC
J: TRBJ2-3; D: NA; V: TRBV14; size: few; CDR3: CASSHKRKSSTDTQYF; DNA: TGTGCCAGCAGCCATAAAAGAAAATCTAGCACAGATACGCAGTATTTT
J: TRBJ1-1; D: NA; V: TRBV28; size: many; CDR3: CASSPPVGTEAFF; DNA: TGTGCCAGCAGTCCCCCTGTCGGGACTGAAGCTTTCTTT
J: TRBJ2-1; D: NA; V: TRBV7-2; size: NA; CDR3: CASSSPPENALGLGNEQFF; DNA: TGTGCCAGCAGCTCCCCTCCGGAGAATGCGCTGGGGTTGGGGAATGAGCAGTTCTTC
J: TRBJ2-7; D: NA; V: TRBV7-8; size: few; CDR3: CASSLAPQYEQYF; DNA: TGTGCCAGCAGCTTAGCACCCCAGTACGAGCAGTACTTC
J: TRBJ1-3; D: NA; V: TRBV7-3; size: few; CDR3: CASSPGDSGNTIYF; DNA: TGTGCCAGCAGTCCGGGGGACTCTGGAAACACCATATATTTT
J: TRBJ2-3; D: NA; V: TRBV10-3; size: NA; CDR3: CAISESTGALDTQYF; DNA: TGTGCCATCAGTGAGTCTACCGGGGCGTTAGATACGCAGTATTTT
J: TRBJ1-1; D: TRBD1; V: TRBV28; size: few; CDR3: CASTSRGDKNTEAFF; DNA: TGTGCCAGCACCTCCAGGGGGGACAAGAACACTGAAGCTTTCTTT